The 2 T cell receptor beta chains listed next were all sequenced from one sample in a study of T cells in Graves' hyperthyroidism and ophthalmopathy. Amplified TCR beta CDR3 regions came from RNA transcripts. The HTBI primer set drove a first-round RT-PCR of the TCR CDR3. One entry per CDR3 protein results from TCRdb running MiXCR on the multiplex PCR reads. The sample includes hundreds of thousands of distinct CDR3 sequences, about 15% of them seen just once. Input material: blood. Receptors were obtained from a woman between 18 and 29 years old with Graves' hyperthyroidism.

This clonotype appeared many times. The rearrangement joins TRBV11-3 to TRBJ1-1, with a possible D match to TRBD1 (5 bases). The length of the CDR3 is 13 residues. Germline-derived CDR1 and CDR2 are SGHNT and YENEEA. Trimming pared 3 bases from V and 8 bases from J, leaving 13 bases between. CDR3 nucleotide sequence: TGTGCCAGCAGCTTCAATTGGGACTCGGAAGCTTTCTTT. Encoded protein: CASSFNWDSEAFF.

This chain uses TRBV6-1 with TRBJ1-4; weak D call: TRBD1 (5 bases). V dropped 8 bases and J dropped 5 bases, with 9 bases sitting between them. CDR1 and CDR2 from the germline V gene are MNHNS and SASEGT. This CDR3 contains 12 residues. The CDR3 reads CASGAPNEKLFF. CDR3 nucleotide sequence: TGTGCCAGCGGGGCCCCAAATGAAAAACTGTTTTTT.